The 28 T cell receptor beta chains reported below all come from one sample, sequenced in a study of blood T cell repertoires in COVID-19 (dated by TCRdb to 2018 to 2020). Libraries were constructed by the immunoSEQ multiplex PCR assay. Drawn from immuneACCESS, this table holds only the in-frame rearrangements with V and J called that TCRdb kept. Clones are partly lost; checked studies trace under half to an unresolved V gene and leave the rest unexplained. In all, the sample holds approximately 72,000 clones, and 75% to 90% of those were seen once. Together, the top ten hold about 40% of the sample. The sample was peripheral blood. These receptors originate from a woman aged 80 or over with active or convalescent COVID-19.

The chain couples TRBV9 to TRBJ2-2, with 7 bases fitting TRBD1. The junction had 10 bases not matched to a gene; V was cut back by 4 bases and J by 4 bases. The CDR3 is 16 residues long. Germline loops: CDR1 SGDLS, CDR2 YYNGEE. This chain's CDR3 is CASSIQGGHGTGELFF. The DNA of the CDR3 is TGTGCCAGCAGCATTCAAGGGGGCCATGGCACCGGGGAGCTGTTTTTT.

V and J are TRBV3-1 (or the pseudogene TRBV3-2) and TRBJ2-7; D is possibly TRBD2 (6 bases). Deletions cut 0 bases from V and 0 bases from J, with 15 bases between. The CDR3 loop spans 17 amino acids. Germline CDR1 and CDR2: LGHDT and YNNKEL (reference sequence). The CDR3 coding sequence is TGTGCCAGCAGCCAAGATGTGTTCGGGGGAGTCTCCTACGAGCAGTACTTC. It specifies CASSQDVFGGVSYEQYF.

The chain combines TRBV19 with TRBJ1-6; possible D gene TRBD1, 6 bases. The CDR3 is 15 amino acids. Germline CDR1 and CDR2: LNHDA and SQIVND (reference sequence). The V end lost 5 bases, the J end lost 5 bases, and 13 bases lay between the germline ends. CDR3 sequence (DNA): TGTGCCAGTAGTCTCAGGGGCCTTGATAATTCACCCCTCCACTTT. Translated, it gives CASSLRGLDNSPLHF.

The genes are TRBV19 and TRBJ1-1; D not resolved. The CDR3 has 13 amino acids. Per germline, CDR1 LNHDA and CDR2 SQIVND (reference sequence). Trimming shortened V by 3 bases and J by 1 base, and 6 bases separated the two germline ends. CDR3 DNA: TGTGCCAGTAGTATTCAGGAGAACACTGAAGCTTTCTTT. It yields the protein CASSIQENTEAFF.

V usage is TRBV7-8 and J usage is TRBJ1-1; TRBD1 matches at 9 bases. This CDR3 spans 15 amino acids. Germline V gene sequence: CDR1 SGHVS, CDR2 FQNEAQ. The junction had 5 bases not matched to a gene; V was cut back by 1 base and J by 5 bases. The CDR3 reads CASSLDGQGRTEAFF. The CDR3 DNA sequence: TGTGCCAGCAGCTTAGATGGACAGGGGCGGACTGAAGCTTTCTTT.

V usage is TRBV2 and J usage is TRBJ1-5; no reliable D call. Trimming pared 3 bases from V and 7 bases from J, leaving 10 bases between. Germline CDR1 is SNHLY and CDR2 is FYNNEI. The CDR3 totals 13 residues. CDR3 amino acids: CASSETGSQPQHF. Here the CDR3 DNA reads TGTGCCAGCAGTGAGACCGGGAGCCAGCCCCAGCATTTT.

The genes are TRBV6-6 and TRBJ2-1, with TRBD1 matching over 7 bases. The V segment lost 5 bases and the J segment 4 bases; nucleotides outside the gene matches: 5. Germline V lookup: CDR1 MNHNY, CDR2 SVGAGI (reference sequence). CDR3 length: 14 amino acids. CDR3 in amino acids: CASSAGTAYNEQFF. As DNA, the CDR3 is TGTGCCAGCAGTGCTGGGACAGCTTACAATGAGCAGTTCTTC.

The CDR3 loop is CASKRASGGTDTQYF. The DNA for the CDR3 is TGTGCCAGCAAAAGGGCTAGCGGGGGAACAGATACGCAGTATTTT. This chain uses TRBV2 with TRBJ2-3; 10 positions agree with TRBD2. The CDR3 loop spans 15 amino acids. The germline V gene has CDR1 SNHLY and CDR2 FYNNEI. V lost 7 bases and J lost 3; bases outside the gene matches: 7.

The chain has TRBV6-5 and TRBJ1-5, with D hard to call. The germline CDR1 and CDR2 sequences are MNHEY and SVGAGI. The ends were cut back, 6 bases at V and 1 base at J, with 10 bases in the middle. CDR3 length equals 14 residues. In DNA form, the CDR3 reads TGTGCCAGCAGAGTAGTATGGAGCAATCAGCCCCAGCATTTT. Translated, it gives CASRVVWSNQPQHF.

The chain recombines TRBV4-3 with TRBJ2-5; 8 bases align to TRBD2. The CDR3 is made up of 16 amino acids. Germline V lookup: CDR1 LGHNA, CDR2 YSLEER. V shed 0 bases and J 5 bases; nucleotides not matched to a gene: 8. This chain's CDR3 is CASSQDFGGGRETQYF. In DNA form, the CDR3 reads TGCGCCAGCAGCCAAGACTTCGGCGGGGGGCGCGAGACCCAGTACTTC.

In nucleotides, the CDR3 is TGCAGCGGATGGGACAGGGGGCACAACGAGCAGTACTTC. Translated, it gives CSGWDRGHNEQYF. This chain joins TRBV29-1 and TRBJ2-7, with 12 bases identical to TRBD1. Germline V gene sequence: CDR1 SQVTM, CDR2 ANQGSEA. CDR3 length equals 13 residues. The ends lost 7 bases at V and 5 bases at J; junction bases unmatched: 6.

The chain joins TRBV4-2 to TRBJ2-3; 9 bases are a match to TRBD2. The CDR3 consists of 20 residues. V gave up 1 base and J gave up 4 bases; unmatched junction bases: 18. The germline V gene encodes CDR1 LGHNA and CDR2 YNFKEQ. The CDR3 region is CASSQVVPGGGGYYPDTQYF. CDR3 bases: TGTGCCAGCAGCCAAGTTGTACCTGGCGGGGGGGGCTATTATCCAGATACGCAGTATTTT.

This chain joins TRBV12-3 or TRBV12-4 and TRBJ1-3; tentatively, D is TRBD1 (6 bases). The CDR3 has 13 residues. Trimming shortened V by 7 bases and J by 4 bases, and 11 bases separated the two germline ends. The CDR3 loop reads CASKRDTGNTIYF. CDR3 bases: TGTGCCAGCAAAAGGGACACAGGAAACACCATATATTTT.

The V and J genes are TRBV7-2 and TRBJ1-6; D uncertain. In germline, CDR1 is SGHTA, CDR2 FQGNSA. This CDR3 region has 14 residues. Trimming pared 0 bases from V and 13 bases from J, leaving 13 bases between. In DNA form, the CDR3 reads TGTGCCAGCAGCTTAGCGGGCCCGGTAGTCCCCCTCCACTTT. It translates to CASSLAGPVVPLHF. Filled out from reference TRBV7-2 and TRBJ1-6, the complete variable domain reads GAGVSQSPSNKVTEKGKDVELRCDPISGHTALYWYRQSLGQGLEFLIYFQGNSAPDKSGLPSDRFSAERTGGSVSTLTIQRTQQEDSAVYLCASSLAGPVVPLHFGNGTRLTVT.

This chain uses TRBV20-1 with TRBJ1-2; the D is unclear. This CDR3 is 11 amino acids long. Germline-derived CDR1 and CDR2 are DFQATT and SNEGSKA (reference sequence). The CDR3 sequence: CSYWSGYGYTF. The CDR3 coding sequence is TGCTCATACTGGTCGGGCTATGGCTACACCTTC.

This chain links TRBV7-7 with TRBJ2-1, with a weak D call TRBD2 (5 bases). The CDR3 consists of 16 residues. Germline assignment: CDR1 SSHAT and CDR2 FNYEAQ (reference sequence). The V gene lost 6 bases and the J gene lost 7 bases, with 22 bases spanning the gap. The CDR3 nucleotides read TGTGCCAGCAGAGTCGAGGGCAAACCCTCGCGGAATGAGCAGTTCTTC. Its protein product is CASRVEGKPSRNEQFF.

The CDR3 nucleotides are TGTGCCAGCAGCTTGGGGTGGGCTAGCGGGGGGGCGTACCAAGAGACCCAGTACTTC. It yields the protein CASSLGWASGGAYQETQYF. The chain employs TRBV5-4 and TRBJ2-5; 12 positions agree with TRBD2. The CDR3 covers 19 residues. V was clipped by 0 bases and J by 0 bases; unmatched bases: 9. Germline CDR1 reads SGHNT; CDR2 reads YYREEE (reference sequence).

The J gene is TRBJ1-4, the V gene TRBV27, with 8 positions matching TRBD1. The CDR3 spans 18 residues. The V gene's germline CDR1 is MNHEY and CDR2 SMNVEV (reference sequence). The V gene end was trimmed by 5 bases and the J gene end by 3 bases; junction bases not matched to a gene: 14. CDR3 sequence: CASSPVDRASSPNEKLFF. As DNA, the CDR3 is TGTGCCAGCAGTCCAGTGGACAGGGCGTCCTCACCTAATGAAAAACTGTTTTTT.

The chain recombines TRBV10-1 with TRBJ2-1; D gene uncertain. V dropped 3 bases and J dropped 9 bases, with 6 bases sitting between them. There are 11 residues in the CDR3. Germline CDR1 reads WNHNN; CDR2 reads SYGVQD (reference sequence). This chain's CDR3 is CASSDGREQFF. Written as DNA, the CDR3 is TGCGCCAGCAGTGATGGCCGTGAGCAGTTCTTC.

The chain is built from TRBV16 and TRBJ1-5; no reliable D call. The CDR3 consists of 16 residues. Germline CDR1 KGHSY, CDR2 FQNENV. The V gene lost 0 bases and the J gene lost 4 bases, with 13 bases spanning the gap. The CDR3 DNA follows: TGTGCCAGCAGCCAATCTGTGCAGGCACAAAATCAGCCCCAGCATTTT. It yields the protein CASSQSVQAQNQPQHF. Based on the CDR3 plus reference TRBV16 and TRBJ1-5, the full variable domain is GEEVAQTPKHLVRGEGQKAKLYCAPIKGHSYVFWYQQVLKNEFKFLISFQNENVFDETGMPKERFSAKCLPNSPCSLEIQATKLEDSAVYFCASSQSVQAQNQPQHFGDGTRLSIL.

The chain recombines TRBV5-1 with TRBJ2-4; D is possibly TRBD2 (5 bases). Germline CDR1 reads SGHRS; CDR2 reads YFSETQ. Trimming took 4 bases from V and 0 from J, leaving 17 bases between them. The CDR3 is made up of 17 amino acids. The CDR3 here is CASSDTFGGLAKNIQYF. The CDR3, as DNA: TGCGCCAGCAGCGACACCTTCGGAGGCCTAGCCAAAAACATTCAGTACTTC.

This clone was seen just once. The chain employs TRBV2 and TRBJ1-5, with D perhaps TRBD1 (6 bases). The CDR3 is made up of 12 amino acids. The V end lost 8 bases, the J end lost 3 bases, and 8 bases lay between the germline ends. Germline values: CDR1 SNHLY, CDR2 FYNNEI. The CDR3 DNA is TGTGCCAGCCAGGGGTTCAATCAGCCCCAGCATTTT. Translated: CASQGFNQPQHF.

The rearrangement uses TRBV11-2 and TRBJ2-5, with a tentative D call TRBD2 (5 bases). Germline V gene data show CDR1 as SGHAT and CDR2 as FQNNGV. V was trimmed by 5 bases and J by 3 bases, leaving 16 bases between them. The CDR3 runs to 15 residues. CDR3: CASSPPRAGEETQYF. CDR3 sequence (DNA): TGTGCCAGCAGCCCCCCAAGGGCGGGCGAAGAGACCCAGTACTTC.

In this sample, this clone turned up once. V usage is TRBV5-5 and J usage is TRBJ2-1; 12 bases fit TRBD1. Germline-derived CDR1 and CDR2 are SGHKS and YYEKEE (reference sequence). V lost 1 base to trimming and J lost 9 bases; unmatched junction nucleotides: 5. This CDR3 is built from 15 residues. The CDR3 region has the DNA TGTGCCAGCAGCTTGTTTGGGACAGGGGGCTTTGAGCAGTTCTTC. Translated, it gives CASSLFGTGGFEQFF. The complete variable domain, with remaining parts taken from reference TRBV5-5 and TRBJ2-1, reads DAGVTQSPTHLIKTRGQQVTLRCSPISGHKSVSWYQQVLGQGPQFIFQYYEKEERGRGNFPDRFSARQFPNYSSELNVNALLLGDSALYLCASSLFGTGGFEQFFGPGTRLTVL.

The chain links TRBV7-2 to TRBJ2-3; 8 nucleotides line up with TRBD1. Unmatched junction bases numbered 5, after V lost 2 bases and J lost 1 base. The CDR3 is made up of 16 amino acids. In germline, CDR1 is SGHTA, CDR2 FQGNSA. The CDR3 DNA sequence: TGTGCCAGCAGCTTACAGGGGGCCCGGGGCACAGATACGCAGTATTTT. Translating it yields CASSLQGARGTDTQYF.

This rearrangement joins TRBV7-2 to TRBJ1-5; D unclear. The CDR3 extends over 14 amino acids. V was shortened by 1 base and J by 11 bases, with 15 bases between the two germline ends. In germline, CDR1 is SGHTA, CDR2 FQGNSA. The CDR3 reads CASSLVQASMTQHF. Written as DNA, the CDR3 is TGTGCCAGCAGCTTAGTTCAGGCCTCCATGACCCAGCATTTT.

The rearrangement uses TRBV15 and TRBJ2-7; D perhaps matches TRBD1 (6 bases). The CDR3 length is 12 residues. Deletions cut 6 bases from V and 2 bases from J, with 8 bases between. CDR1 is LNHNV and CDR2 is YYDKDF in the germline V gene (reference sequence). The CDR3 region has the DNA TGTGCCACCAGTGGGGGCCCCTACGAGCAGTACTTC. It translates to CATSGGPYEQYF.

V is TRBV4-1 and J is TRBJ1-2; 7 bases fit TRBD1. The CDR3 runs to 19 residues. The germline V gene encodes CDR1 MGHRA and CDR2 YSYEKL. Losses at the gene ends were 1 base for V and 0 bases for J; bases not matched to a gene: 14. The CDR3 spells CASSQGGRQGIAANYGYTF. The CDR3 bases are TGCGCCAGCAGCCAAGGGGGGAGACAGGGCATTGCCGCTAACTATGGCTACACCTTC.